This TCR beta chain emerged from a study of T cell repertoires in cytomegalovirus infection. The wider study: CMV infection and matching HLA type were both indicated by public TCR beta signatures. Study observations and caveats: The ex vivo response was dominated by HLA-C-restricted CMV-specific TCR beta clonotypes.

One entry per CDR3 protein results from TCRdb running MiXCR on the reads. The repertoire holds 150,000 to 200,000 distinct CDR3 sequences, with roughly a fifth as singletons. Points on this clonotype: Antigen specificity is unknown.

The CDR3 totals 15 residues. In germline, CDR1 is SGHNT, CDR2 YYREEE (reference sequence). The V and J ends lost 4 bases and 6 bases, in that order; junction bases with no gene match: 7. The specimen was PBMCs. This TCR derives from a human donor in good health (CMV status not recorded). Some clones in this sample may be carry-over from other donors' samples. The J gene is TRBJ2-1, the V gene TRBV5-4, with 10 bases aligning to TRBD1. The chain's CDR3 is CASSQSRDRGNEQFF. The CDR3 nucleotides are TGTGCCAGCAGCCAGTCTCGGGACAGGGGCAATGAGCAGTTCTTC.